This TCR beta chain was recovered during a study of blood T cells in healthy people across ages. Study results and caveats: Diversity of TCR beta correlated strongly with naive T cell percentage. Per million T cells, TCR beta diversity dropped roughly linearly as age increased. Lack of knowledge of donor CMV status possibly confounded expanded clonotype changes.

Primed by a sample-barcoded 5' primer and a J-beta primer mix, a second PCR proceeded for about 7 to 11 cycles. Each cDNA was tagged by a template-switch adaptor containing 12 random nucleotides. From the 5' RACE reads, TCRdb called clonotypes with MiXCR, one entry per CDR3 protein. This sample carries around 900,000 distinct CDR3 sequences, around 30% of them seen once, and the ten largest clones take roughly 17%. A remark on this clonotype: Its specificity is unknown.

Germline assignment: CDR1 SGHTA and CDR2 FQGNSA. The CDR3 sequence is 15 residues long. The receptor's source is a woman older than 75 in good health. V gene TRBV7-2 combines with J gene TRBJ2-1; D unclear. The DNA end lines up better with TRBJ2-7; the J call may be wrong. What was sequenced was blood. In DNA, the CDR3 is TGTGCCAGCAGCCAGACGGCTTCCTCCTACAATGAGCAGTACTTC. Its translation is CASSQTASSYNEQYF.